This T cell receptor beta chain is from a study of T cell responses to AZD1222 COVID-19 vaccine. Germline V gene data show CDR1 as SQVTM and CDR2 as ANQGSEA. V was pared by 3 bases and J by 4 bases, with 4 bases of the junction left unmatched. This CDR3 contains 13 residues. A remark on this clone: The antigen is not known.

The assay was immunoSEQ multiplex PCR, and TCRdb's table has in-frame clones only and misses some. The data hold about 140,000 clones, with 85% to 90% observed a single time. Study-level results: Clonal diversity was possibly underestimated, and white British individuals and females predominated among donors. Unmutated variant regions reportedly attract nearly half of all spike-specific TCRs. Among vaccine-associated CD4 TCRs, coverage spanned spike, with dominance at 160-218 and 743-854. With two AZD1222 doses given, Spike-specific TCR breadth and depth both rose.

J is TRBJ2-5 and V is TRBV29-1; TRBD1 matches 8 bases. The sequences come from peripheral blood, collected 28 days after the second AZD1222 dose. The source of this sequence is an adult who received the AZD1222 COVID-19 vaccine. Written as DNA, the CDR3 is TGCAGCGTTGATGGACAGGGAGGAGAGACCCAGTACTTC. It yields the protein CSVDGQGGETQYF.